The rows below give T cell receptor beta chains drawn from one sample of a study of blood T cells in healthy people across ages. TCRdb reanalysed the 5' RACE reads using MiXCR and keeps one entry per CDR3 protein. The sample holds approximately 960,000 distinct CDR3 sequences, under 35% seen once. This same sample was also part of a study on T cells of mothers and their children.

What was sequenced was blood. The receptors derive from a woman between 40 and 50 years old in good health. The CDR3 runs from the conserved cysteine through the conserved F or W. The order of the fields is J gene, D gene, clone size, V gene, CDR3 DNA, CDR3 protein. The D gene is left open where the match is weak. Clone size, where shown, is once, few, many, or a class for clones that have expanded.

>TRBJ2-1|TRBD1|NA|TRBV11-3
TGTGCCAGCAGCTCCCGGACAGGGGGCAATGAGCAGTTCTTC
CASSSRTGGNEQFF
>TRBJ2-7|NA|NA|TRBV7-2
TGTGCCAGCAGCTTAAATTGGGGGGCGACCTACGAGCAGTACTTC
CASSLNWGATYEQYF
>TRBJ1-2|TRBD1|few|TRBV18
TGTGCCAGCTCACAGCGGGACAGGGGCCTCTACACCTTC
CASSQRDRGLYTF
>TRBJ1-1|TRBD1|few|TRBV10-3
TGTGCCAGCGGACAGGGGGCACCCACTGAAGCTTTCTTT
CASGQGAPTEAFF
>TRBJ2-4|TRBD2|many|TRBV12-3/TRBV12-4
TGTGCCAGCAGCCGGGGACTAGCGGACATTCAGTACTTC
CASSRGLADIQYF
>TRBJ2-4|NA|few|TRBV7-2
TGTGCCAGCAGCTTACCAGGGGCCTGGAACATTCAGTACTTC
CASSLPGAWNIQYF
>TRBJ1-1|NA|few|TRBV6-5
TGTGCCAGCAAGACGGGAACTGCAGCTTTCTTT
CASKTGTAAFF
>TRBJ2-1|NA|few|TRBV4-3
TGCGCCAGCAGCCTAGCCGTTATAACGCCCAATGAGCAGTTCTTC
CASSLAVITPNEQFF
>TRBJ2-1|TRBD2|many|TRBV7-3
TGTGCCAGCAGCTTAGCTAGCGGGGGGGCCGATGAGCAGTTCTTC
CASSLASGGADEQFF
>TRBJ1-2|NA|few|TRBV20-1
TGCAGTGCTCCGGAGGTGGGGGGACTTGGTACCCCCTATGGCTACACCTTC
CSAPEVGGLGTPYGYTF
>TRBJ2-4|NA|many|TRBV28
TGTGCCAGCAGGGCAGGACAGCTAAACATTCAGTACTTC
CASRAGQLNIQYF
>TRBJ2-4|NA|NA|TRBV20-1
TGCAGTGCGGACATCAGTAGTTCAGCCAAAAACATTCAGTACTTC
CSADISSSAKNIQYF
>TRBJ2-7|NA|many|TRBV27
TGTGCCAGCAGTTCAACCCCCTACGAGCAGTACTTC
CASSSTPYEQYF
>TRBJ1-1|TRBD1|NA|TRBV5-1
TGCGCCAGCAGCTACGACCCCAGGGGGCTGTCAGCTTTCTTT
CASSYDPRGLSAFF
>TRBJ2-3|TRBD2|NA|TRBV12-3/TRBV12-4
TGTGCCAGCAGTTTAGTCTATGAGTTAGCGGGCGCAGATACGCAGTATTTT
CASSLVYELAGADTQYF
>TRBJ1-5|NA|NA|TRBV9
TGTGCCAGCAGCGGAGGGCATTTTAGTCAGCCCCAGCATTTT
CASSGGHFSQPQHF
>TRBJ2-1|TRBD2|NA|TRBV20-1
TGCAGTGCTAGGGTAGCGGGAGGTCTCGAGAATGAGCAGTTCTTC
CSARVAGGLENEQFF
>TRBJ1-4|NA|NA|TRBV6-1
TGTGCCGGCAGTGAACGCGAGAATGAAAAACTGTTTTTT
CAGSERENEKLFF
>TRBJ1-1|NA|few|TRBV11-2
TGCGCCAGCAGCTTAAATATCCCGGCTGAAGCTTTCTTT
CASSLNIPAEAFF
>TRBJ2-7|TRBD2|NA|TRBV10-2
TGCGCCGTCCTCACCGGGACTAGCGGATACGAGCAGTACTTC
CAVLTGTSGYEQYF
>TRBJ1-2|TRBD1|many|TRBV29-1
TGCAGCGTTCATCAGGGGGGTCTCCTTGAGTATGGCTACACCTTC
CSVHQGGLLEYGYTF
>TRBJ2-6|NA|NA|TRBV18
TGTGCCAGCTCAATTACTCCATTGGGCGCTGGGGCCAACGTCCTGACTTTC
CASSITPLGAGANVLTF
>TRBJ2-7|NA|NA|TRBV5-6
TGTGCCAGCAGCGTGGTGGGGGGCTACGAGCAGTACTTC
CASSVVGGYEQYF
>TRBJ2-2|NA|NA|TRBV29-1
TGCAGCGTTCTCCCGGGGGGCGGGGGCACCGGGGAGCTGTTTTTT
CSVLPGGGGTGELFF
>TRBJ1-6|NA|NA|TRBV30
TGTGCCTGGAGTGAGACGAGACACGACTCCTATAATTCACCCCTCCACTTT
CAWSETRHDSYNSPLHF
>TRBJ2-7|NA|NA|TRBV7-2
TGTGCCAGCAGCTTTACTGGGTCCGAGCAGTACTTC
CASSFTGSEQYF
>TRBJ2-7|NA|NA|TRBV7-6
TGTGCCAGCAGCTTATGGCCGGGAATTTCGGATGAGCAGTACTTC
CASSLWPGISDEQYF
>TRBJ1-1|NA|NA|TRBV5-1
TGCGCCAGCAGCTTGGGGGAATGGGTTATGGGTAGCGCTGAAGCTTTCTTT
CASSLGEWVMGSAEAFF
>TRBJ2-1|TRBD1|NA|TRBV5-4
TGTGCCAGCAGCTTTGGACAGGCCAATGAGCAGTTCTTC
CASSFGQANEQFF
>TRBJ1-6|NA|NA|TRBV7-2
TGTGCCAGCAGCGTAGCGCTACAGGGCGTCGCTTCACCCCTCCACTTT
CASSVALQGVASPLHF
>TRBJ2-7|TRBD1|NA|TRBV12-3/TRBV12-4
TGTGCCAGCAGCCCCAGGAGTCGGACAGGGGGCTCCTACGAGCAGTACTTC
CASSPRSRTGGSYEQYF
>TRBJ2-5|NA|few|TRBV5-1
TGCGCCAGCAGGCCTACGGGAGAGACCCAGTACTTC
CASRPTGETQYF
>TRBJ1-1|TRBD1|few|TRBV4-1
TGCGCCAGCAGGGGACAGGGGGCCACTGAAGCTTTCTTT
CASRGQGATEAFF
>TRBJ2-3|TRBD2|NA|TRBV5-1
TGCGCCAGCAGCTCACCTAGCGGGATCACAGATACGCAGTATTTT
CASSSPSGITDTQYF
>TRBJ2-3|TRBD2|few|TRBV28
TGTGCCAGCAGTTCAAACCGGATAGCGGGGGCGTACACAGATACGCAGTATTTT
CASSSNRIAGAYTDTQYF
>TRBJ2-1|TRBD2|NA|TRBV7-2
TGTGCCAGCTTCCCCAGCGGGGGGGACTACAATGAGCAGTTCTTC
CASFPSGGDYNEQFF
>TRBJ2-7|NA|NA|TRBV9
TGTGCCAGCAGCGTAGGAACACCGCCCTACGAGCAGTACTTC
CASSVGTPPYEQYF